The source of this T cell receptor (beta chain) is a study of blood T cell repertoires in COVID-19. Turning to the study itself: COVID-19 samples from acute and convalescent phases originated in the United States, Italy and Spain. T cells, B-cell-depleted T cells, or PBMCs supplied cDNA or gDNA.

CDR3 length equals 13 residues. The V end was cut by 7 bases, the J end by 5 bases, with 12 bases between. Germline CDR1 is MNHEY and CDR2 is SMNVEV (reference sequence). Study processing details: Counts of nucleated cells, estimated from reference gene primer amplification, were obtained. Data came from immunoSEQ multiplex PCR; TCRdb stores just in-frame clones and leaves some out. Clonal size and the V and J genes are those of that table, whereas D and trimming came from the DNA. The sample comprises some 200,000 clones, around 82% of which are singletons, and approximately 2.9% rests with the top ten.

The sequenced material came from peripheral blood. This chain links TRBV27 with TRBJ2-1; D is possibly TRBD2 (5 bases). This receptor was taken from a woman in her 30s who had recovered from COVID-19. CDR3 protein: CASKAGENNEQFF. DNA of the CDR3: TGTGCCAGCAAGGCGGGCGAAAACAATGAGCAGTTCTTC.